The 3 T cell receptor beta chains below come from one sample, sequenced in a study of blood T cells in healthy people across ages. A J-beta primer mix and a sample-barcoded 5' primer were used in a second PCR of roughly 6 to 11 cycles. TCRdb re-called the 5' RACE reads through MiXCR, storing one row per CDR3 protein. The table shows about 640,000 distinct CDR3 sequences, with roughly 50% occurring only once. The material sequenced was blood. The receptors were gathered from a man aged 55-75 years in good health.

This clonotype was seen a few times. The chain carries TRBV21-1 and TRBJ2-7. TRBV21-1 is an annotated pseudogene. CDR3 size: 14 residues. For the CDR3, the DNA is TGTGCCAGCACCTTAGGCCGTGGGCACTACGAGCAGTACTTC. It translates to CASTLGRGHYEQYF.

The J gene is TRBJ1-4, the V gene TRBV6-6; D unresolved. V was cut by 6 bases and J by 8 bases, with 10 bases left in between. This CDR3 has 12 amino acids. The germline V gene has CDR1 MNHNY and CDR2 SVGAGI (reference sequence). Here the CDR3 reads CASSEGMEKLFF. The CDR3 nucleotides are TGTGCCAGCAGCGAGGGTATGGAAAAACTGTTTTTT.

This clonotype was observed a handful of times. V is TRBV7-2 and J is TRBJ2-5; TRBD1 agrees at 9 bases. CDR1 SGHTA and CDR2 FQGNSA come from the germline V gene. The CDR3 has 17 amino acids. V lost 5 bases to trimming and J lost 4 bases; unmatched junction nucleotides: 14. CDR3 region: CASSHVPFTGGGETQYF. The CDR3 region has the DNA TGTGCCAGCAGCCACGTCCCCTTCACAGGGGGCGGAGAGACCCAGTACTTC.